Below are 5 T cell receptor beta chains sequenced from a single sample in a study of T cells in Graves' hyperthyroidism and ophthalmopathy. TCR beta CDR3 regions were amplified from RNA. HTBI primers were used for first-round RT-PCR of the TCR CDR3. TCRdb recomputed calls from the multiplex PCR reads with MiXCR, one row per CDR3 protein. The table includes 550,000 to 600,000 distinct CDR3 sequences, approximately 15% detected once. Sequencing used blood. These TCRs come from a woman aged 18 to 35 with Graves' ophthalmopathy.

This clonotype was detected ten times or more. V is TRBV7-9 and J is TRBJ2-2; TRBD2 agrees at 8 bases. Germline V lookup: CDR1 SEHNR, CDR2 FQNEAQ (reference sequence). This CDR3 spans 20 amino acids. Germline trimming cut 5 bases from V and 6 bases from J; bases unmatched to any gene: 23. The CDR3: CASSLSSLGGSGIGAGELFF. Here the CDR3 DNA reads TGTGCCAGCAGCCTTTCCAGTCTCGGCGGTAGCGGGATAGGGGCCGGGGAGCTGTTTTTT.

The CDR3 DNA reads as TGCAGTGCTAGGCCCTTAGCGGGAGTCAGGGATACGCAGTATTTT. Amino acids: CSARPLAGVRDTQYF. This chain joins TRBV20-1 and TRBJ2-3; 9 nucleotides align to TRBD2. This CDR3 contains 15 residues. The V gene end was trimmed by 3 bases and the J gene end by 6 bases; junction bases not matched to a gene: 10. Germline assignment: CDR1 DFQATT and CDR2 SNEGSKA (reference sequence).

V gene TRBV27 combines with J gene TRBJ2-1; 8 positions match TRBD2. This CDR3 spans 14 amino acids. The V gene's germline CDR1 is MNHEY and CDR2 SMNVEV (reference sequence). V shed 6 bases and J 6 bases; nucleotides not matched to a gene: 7. This CDR3 is CASSSRTSPNEQFF. The CDR3 DNA follows: TGTGCCAGCAGCTCCAGGACTAGCCCCAATGAGCAGTTCTTC.

The chain employs TRBV3-1 and TRBJ2-4; no firm D call. Germline V gene lookup returns CDR1 LGHDT and CDR2 YNNKEL (reference sequence). This CDR3 has 12 amino acids. Trimming took off 1 base at V and 5 bases at J, with 3 bases between the two ends. The CDR3 DNA follows: TGTGCCAGCAGCCAAGTCCAAAACATTCAGTACTTC. Protein product: CASSQVQNIQYF.

The rearrangement joins TRBV24-1 to TRBJ2-1; 12 bases are shared with TRBD2. This CDR3 comprises 17 residues. Trimming at V came to 4 bases and at J to 4 bases, leaving 7 bases not matched to a gene. Per the germline V gene, CDR1 is KGHDR and CDR2 is SFDVKD. The CDR3 nucleotides are TGTGCCACCAGTGAGTCCGGGACTAGCGGGCCGTACAATGAGCAGTTCTTC. This encodes CATSESGTSGPYNEQFF.